This T cell receptor beta chain was observed in a study of a mutant IDH1 vaccine in newly diagnosed glioma. Time point denoted: week 23, last vaccination. In every dose of vaccine, 300 ug of mutant IDH1 20-mer peptide was given alongside topical imiquimod. About this clone: The antigen remains unidentified.

Method: immunoSEQ multiplex PCR; TCRdb's copy keeps in-frame clones and lacks some. The top ten clones hold approximately 5.8% of a sample with tens of thousands of clones, around 76% of them seen once. Germline V gene data show CDR1 as SGHDN and CDR2 as FVKESK. The CDR3 totals 15 residues. V was clipped by 0 bases and J by 8 bases, with 14 bases between them. The chain employs TRBV14 and TRBJ2-1; D perhaps matches TRBD1 (6 bases). The sample consisted of PBMCs, taken from a glioma patient whose treatment included an IDH1 peptide vaccine. The source is a man aged 45-65 years with glioma. CDR3 loop: CASSQDRGGSDEQFF. In nucleotides, the CDR3 is TGTGCCAGCAGCCAAGATCGAGGGGGAAGCGATGAGCAGTTCTTC.